The TCR beta chain described here comes from a study of human T cells and chemical hapten exposure. Study-wide background: TCR yield per sample varied, mainly due to pooled library volumes.

The library tagged individual cDNA molecules with unique molecular identifiers. TCRdb fed the RACE reads into MiXCR, producing one record per CDR3 protein. The repertoire includes fewer than 300,000 distinct CDR3 sequences, just under 8% of them detected once, and less than 1.5% sits in the top ten. The length of the CDR3 is 14 residues. Germline V gene sequence: CDR1 ENHRY, CDR2 SYGVKD. V lost 6 bases and J lost 1, with 11 bases in between. A few counts support this clonotype. The time point: pre-sensitization, week 0. The treatment was: therapeutic diphenylcyclopropenone sensitization with weekly scalp DPC.

The specimen was whole blood, collected in connection with sensitization to the hapten diphenylcyclopropenone (DPC). The V and J genes are TRBV10-3 and TRBJ2-3, with D possibly being TRBD1 or TRBD2 (6 bases each). The TCR was taken from a man aged 18 to 35 with alopecia areata. Some clones in this sample may be carry-over from other donors' samples. The CDR3 reads CAIRSGEGTDTQYF. DNA of the CDR3: TGTGCCATCAGATCAGGGGAGGGCACAGATACGCAGTATTTT.